The TCR beta chain described here comes from a study of cytomegalovirus exposure and HLA in healthy donors. Study details: An earlier analysis identified approximately 120 million unique TCR beta sequences in 150 million to 200 million T cells. Overall study findings and caveats: What TCR beta sequences reportedly achieved was accurate prediction of HLA-A and HLA-B alleles in most subjects. Later analysis found that TCR beta chains associated with HLA were more clonally expanded than other, equally common chains. A later analysis linked a missense DCLRE1C variant to TCR beta V- and J-gene trimming.

Of note for this clone: The antigen is not known.

13 Jbeta primers and 60 Vbeta primers were used for the PCR. This table comes from immunoSEQ multiplex PCR, and its TCRdb copy is limited to in-frame clones, with some not included. The sample lists 150,000 to 200,000 clones; roughly 74% were seen once. Germline loops: CDR1 DFQATT, CDR2 SNEGSKA (reference sequence). Deletions cut 6 bases from V and 6 bases from J, with 12 bases between. This CDR3 is 11 amino acids long. The origin of this receptor is a middle-aged woman in good health and CMV-seropositive. V is TRBV20-1 and J is TRBJ2-7; possible D gene TRBD1, 6 bases. The specimen sequenced was PBMCs. The CDR3 DNA is TGCAGTGCAACCACAGGGATCGAGCAGTACTTC. Its protein is CSATTGIEQYF.